These 7 T cell receptor beta chains were sequenced from one sample in a study of technical replicates of blood from a few donors. Clones were sequenced by immunoSEQ multiplex PCR, and TCRdb holds only the in-frame ones, with some missing. The sample has approximately 85,000 clones; approximately 95% are singletons. The sequenced sample was T cells isolated from PBMCs. The receptors derive from a human donor in good health.

J is TRBJ1-2 and V is TRBV5-4, with TRBD1 identical over 8 bases. The germline V gene has CDR1 SGHNT and CDR2 YYREEE (reference sequence). The V segment lost 1 base and the J segment 7 bases; nucleotides outside the gene matches: 6. The CDR3 sequence is 14 residues long. In nucleotides, the CDR3 is TGTGCCAGCAGCTTGACAGGGGGTATTCGTGGCTACACCTTC. It encodes CASSLTGGIRGYTF.

V is TRBV2 and J is TRBJ1-2; D remains ambiguous. This CDR3 is 14 amino acids long. Trimming stripped 6 bases from V and 1 base from J, with 12 bases between. Per the germline V gene, CDR1 is SNHLY and CDR2 is FYNNEI. The CDR3 DNA is TGTGCCAGCAGCGCATCACAGATTAACTATGGCTACACCTTC. Translation gives CASSASQINYGYTF.

The CDR3 bases are TGTGCCATCAGTTCCTCTAATCAGCCCCAGCATTTT. It codes for CAISSSNQPQHF. The J gene is TRBJ1-5, the V gene TRBV10-3; no definite D call. Trimming removed 5 bases at V and 4 bases at J, with 6 bases between. This CDR3 is built from 12 residues. CDR1 and CDR2 (germline): ENHRY, SYGVKD.

The genes are TRBV21-1 and TRBJ1-4. TRBV21-1 is given as a pseudogene. CDR3 length: 15 residues. This chain's CDR3 is CASSKRRRSNEKLFF. The DNA of the CDR3 is TGTGCCAGCAGCAAACGGAGGAGGAGTAATGAAAAACTGTTTTTT.

This clone came up a few times. V and J are TRBV5-1 and TRBJ2-2; possible D gene TRBD2, 5 bases. The CDR3 consists of 15 residues. The V and J ends lost 0 bases and 1 base respectively, with 7 bases between them. Germline-derived CDR1 and CDR2 are SGHRS and YFSETQ. In DNA form, the CDR3 reads TGCGCCAGCAGCTTGGGAGGGCAGAACACCGGGGAGCTGTTTTTT. Amino acids: CASSLGGQNTGELFF.

This chain connects TRBV27 to TRBJ2-5, with D perhaps TRBD2 (6 bases). The V gene lost 4 bases and the J gene lost 2 bases, with 11 bases spanning the gap. The length of the CDR3 is 14 residues. Germline V gene sequence: CDR1 MNHEY, CDR2 SMNVEV (reference sequence). For the CDR3, the DNA is TGTGCCAGCAGTTCATCTGGGACTCAAGAGACCCAGTACTTC. Translating gives CASSSSGTQETQYF.

This sequence joins TRBV5-4 and TRBJ2-5; 13 bases match TRBD2. Trimming took 4 bases from V and 1 from J; bases not matched to a gene: 4. Germline V gives CDR1 SGHNT, CDR2 YYREEE (reference sequence). The CDR3 sequence is 16 residues long. The CDR3 protein is CASSAGTSGTQETQYF. The CDR3 bases are TGTGCCAGCAGCGCGGGGACTAGCGGGACCCAAGAGACCCAGTACTTC. The variable domain in full, with the rest retrieved from reference TRBV5-4 and TRBJ2-5, is ETGVTQSPTHLIKTRGQQVTLRCSSQSGHNTVSWYQQALGQGPQFIFQYYREEENGRGNFPPRFSGLQFPNYSSELNVNALELDDSALYLCASSAGTSGTQETQYFGPGTRLLVL.